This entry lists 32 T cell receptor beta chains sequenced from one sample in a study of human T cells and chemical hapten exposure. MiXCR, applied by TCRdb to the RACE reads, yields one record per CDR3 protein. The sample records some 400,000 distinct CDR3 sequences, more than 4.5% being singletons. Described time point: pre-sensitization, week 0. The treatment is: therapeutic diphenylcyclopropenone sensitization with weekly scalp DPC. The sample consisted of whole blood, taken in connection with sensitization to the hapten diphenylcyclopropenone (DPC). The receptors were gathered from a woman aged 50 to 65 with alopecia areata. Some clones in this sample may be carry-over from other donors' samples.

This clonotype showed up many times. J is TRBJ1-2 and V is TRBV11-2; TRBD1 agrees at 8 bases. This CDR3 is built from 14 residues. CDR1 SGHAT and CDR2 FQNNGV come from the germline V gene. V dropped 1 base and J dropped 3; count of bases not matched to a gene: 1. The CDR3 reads CASSLVGQDYGYTF. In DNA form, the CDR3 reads TGTGCCAGCAGCTTAGTGGGACAGGACTATGGCTACACCTTC. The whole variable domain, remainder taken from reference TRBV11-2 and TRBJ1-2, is EAGVAQSPRYKIIEKRQSVAFWCNPISGHATLYWYQQILGQGPKLLIQFQNNGVVDDSQLPKDRFSAERLKGVDSTLKIQPAKLEDSAVYLCASSLVGQDYGYTFGSGTRLTVV.

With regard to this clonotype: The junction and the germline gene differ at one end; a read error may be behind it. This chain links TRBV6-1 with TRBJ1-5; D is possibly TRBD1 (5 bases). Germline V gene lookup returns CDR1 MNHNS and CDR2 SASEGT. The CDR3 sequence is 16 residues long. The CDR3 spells CSSSEVGAGGNQPQHF. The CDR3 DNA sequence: TGTTCCAGCAGTGAGGTGGGAGCGGGGGGCAATCAGCCCCAGCATTTT.

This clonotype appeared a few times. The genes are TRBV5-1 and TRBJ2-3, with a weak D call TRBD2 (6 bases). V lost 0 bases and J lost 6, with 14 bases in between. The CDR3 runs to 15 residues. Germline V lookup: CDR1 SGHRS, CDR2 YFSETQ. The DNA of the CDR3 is TGCGCCAGCAGCTTGGATAGCGGCGCAGGGGATACGCAGTATTTT. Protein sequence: CASSLDSGAGDTQYF. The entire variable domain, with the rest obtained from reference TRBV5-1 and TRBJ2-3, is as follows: KAGVTQTPRYLIKTRGQQVTLSCSPISGHRSVSWYQQTPGQGLQFLFEYFSETQRNKGNFPGRFSGRQFSNSRSEMNVSTLELGDSALYLCASSLDSGAGDTQYFGPGTRLTVL.

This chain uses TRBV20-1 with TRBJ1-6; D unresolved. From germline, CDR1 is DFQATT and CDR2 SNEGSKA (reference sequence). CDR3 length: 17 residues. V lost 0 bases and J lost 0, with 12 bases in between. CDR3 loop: CSARDAAAISYNSPLHF. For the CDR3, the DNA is TGCAGTGCTAGAGATGCGGCAGCGATCTCCTATAATTCACCCCTCCACTTT.

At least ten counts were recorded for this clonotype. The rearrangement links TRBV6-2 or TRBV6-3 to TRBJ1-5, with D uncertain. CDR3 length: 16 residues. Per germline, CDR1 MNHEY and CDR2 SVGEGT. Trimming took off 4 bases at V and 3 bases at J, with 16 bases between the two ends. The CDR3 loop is CASSSSFVRSNQPQHF. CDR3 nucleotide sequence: TGTGCCAGCAGTTCCTCCTTCGTCCGGTCCAATCAGCCCCAGCATTTT.

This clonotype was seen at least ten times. CDR3 loop: CASSKGGDRVGGTDTQYF. CDR3 DNA: TGTGCCAGCAGCAAAGGCGGAGACAGGGTTGGGGGCACAGATACGCAGTATTTT. This chain connects TRBV21-1 to TRBJ2-3; the D call of TRBD1 is as the table states it, not checked on the DNA. TRBV21-1 is described as a pseudogene. This CDR3 has 18 amino acids.

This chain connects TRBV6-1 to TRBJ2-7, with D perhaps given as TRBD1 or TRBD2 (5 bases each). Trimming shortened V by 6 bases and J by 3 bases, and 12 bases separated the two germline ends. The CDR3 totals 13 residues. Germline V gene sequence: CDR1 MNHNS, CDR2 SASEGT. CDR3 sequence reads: CASRGTGNYEQYF. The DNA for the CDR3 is TGTGCCAGCAGGGGGACGGGTAACTACGAGCAGTACTTC.

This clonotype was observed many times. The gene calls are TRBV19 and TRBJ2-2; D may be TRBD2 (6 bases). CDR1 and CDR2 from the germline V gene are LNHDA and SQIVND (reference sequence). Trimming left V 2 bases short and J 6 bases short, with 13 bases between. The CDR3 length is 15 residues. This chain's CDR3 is CASSIRVTSSGELFF. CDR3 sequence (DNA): TGTGCCAGTAGTATACGGGTCACTAGCTCCGGGGAGCTGTTTTTT.

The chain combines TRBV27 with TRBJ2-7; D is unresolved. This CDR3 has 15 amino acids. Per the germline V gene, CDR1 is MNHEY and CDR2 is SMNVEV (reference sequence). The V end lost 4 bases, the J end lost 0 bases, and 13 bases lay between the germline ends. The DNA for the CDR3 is TGTGCCAGCAGTTACTCCCGGACGGTCTCCTACGAGCAGTACTTC. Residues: CASSYSRTVSYEQYF.

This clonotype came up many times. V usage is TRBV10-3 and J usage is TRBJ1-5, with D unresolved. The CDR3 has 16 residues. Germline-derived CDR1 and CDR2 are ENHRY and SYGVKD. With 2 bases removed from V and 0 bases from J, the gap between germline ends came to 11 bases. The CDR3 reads CAISEEPRDSNQPQHF. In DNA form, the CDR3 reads TGTGCCATCAGTGAGGAACCGAGGGATAGCAATCAGCCCCAGCATTTT.

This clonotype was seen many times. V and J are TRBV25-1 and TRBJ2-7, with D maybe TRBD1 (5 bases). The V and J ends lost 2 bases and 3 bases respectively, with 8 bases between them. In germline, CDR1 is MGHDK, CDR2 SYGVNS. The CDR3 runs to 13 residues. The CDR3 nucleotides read TGTGCCAGCAGTGAAAGGGGTTACTACGAGCAGTACTTC. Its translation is CASSERGYYEQYF.

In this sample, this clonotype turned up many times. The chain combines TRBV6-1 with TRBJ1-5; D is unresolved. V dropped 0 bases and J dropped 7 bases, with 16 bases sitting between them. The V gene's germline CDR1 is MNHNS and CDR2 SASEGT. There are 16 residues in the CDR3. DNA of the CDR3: TGTGCCAGCAGTGAAGCGTCCGAGGGTACCCGGCAGCCCCAGCATTTT. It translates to CASSEASEGTRQPQHF.

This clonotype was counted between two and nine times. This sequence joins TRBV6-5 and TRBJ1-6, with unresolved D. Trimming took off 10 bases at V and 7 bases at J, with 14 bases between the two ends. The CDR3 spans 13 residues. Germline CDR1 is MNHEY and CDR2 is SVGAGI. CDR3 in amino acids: CATRRSENSPLHF. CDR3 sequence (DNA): TGTGCCACCAGGAGGTCGGAAAATTCACCCCTCCACTTT.

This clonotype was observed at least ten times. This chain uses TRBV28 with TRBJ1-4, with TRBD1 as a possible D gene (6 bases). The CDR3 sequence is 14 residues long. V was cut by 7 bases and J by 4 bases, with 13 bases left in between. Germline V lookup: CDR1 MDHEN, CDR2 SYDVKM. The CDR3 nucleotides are TGTGCCAGCACCGTGGGGGCAGTTAATGAAAAACTGTTTTTT. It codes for CASTVGAVNEKLFF. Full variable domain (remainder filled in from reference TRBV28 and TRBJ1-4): DVKVTQSSRYLVKRTGEKVFLECVQDMDHENMFWYRQDPGLGLRLIYFSYDVKMKEKGDIPEGYSVSREKKERFSLILESASTNQTSMYLCASTVGAVNEKLFFGSGTQLSVL.

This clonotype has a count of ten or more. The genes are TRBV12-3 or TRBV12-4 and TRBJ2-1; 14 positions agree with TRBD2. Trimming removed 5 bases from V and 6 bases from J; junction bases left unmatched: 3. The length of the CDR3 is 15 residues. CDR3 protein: CASSPGTSGGNEQFF. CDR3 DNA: TGTGCCAGCAGTCCCGGGACTAGCGGGGGCAATGAGCAGTTCTTC.

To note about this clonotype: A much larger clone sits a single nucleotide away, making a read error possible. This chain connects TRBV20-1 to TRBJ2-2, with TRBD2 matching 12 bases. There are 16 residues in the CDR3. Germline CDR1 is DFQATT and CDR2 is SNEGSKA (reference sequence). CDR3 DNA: TGCAGTGCCCCCAGACTAGCGGGAGTGATCACCGGGGATCTGTTTTTT. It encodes CSAPRLAGVITGDLFF.

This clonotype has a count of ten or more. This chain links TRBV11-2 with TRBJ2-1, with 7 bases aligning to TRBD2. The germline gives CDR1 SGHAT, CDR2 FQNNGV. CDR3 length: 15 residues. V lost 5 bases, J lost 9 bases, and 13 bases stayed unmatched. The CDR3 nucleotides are TGTGCCAGCAGCCCCCCCTACCAGCGGGATGGTGAGCAGTTCTTC. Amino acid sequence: CASSPPYQRDGEQFF.

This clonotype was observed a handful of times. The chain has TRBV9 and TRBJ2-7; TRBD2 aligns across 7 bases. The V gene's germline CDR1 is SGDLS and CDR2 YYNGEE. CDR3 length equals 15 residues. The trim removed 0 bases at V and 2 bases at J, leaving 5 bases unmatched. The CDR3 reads CASSVGGGQAYEQYF. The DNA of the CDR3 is TGTGCCAGCAGCGTAGGGGGAGGGCAAGCCTACGAGCAGTACTTC.

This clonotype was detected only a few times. The CDR3 DNA follows: TGTGCCAGCAGGGATTTAGCGACTGATTACGAGCAGTACTTC. Protein sequence: CASRDLATDYEQYF. The chain couples TRBV2 to TRBJ2-7; D might be TRBD2 (5 bases). CDR1 and CDR2 from the germline V gene are SNHLY and FYNNEI. The CDR3 loop spans 14 amino acids. V was cut by 6 bases and J by 4 bases, with 16 bases left in between.

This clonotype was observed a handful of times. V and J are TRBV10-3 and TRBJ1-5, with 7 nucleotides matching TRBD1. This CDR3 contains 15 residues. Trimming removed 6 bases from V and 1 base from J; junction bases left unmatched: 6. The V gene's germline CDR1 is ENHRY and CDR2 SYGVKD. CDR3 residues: CAISPDRASNQPQHF. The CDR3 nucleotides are TGTGCCATCAGCCCCGACAGGGCGAGCAATCAGCCCCAGCATTTT.

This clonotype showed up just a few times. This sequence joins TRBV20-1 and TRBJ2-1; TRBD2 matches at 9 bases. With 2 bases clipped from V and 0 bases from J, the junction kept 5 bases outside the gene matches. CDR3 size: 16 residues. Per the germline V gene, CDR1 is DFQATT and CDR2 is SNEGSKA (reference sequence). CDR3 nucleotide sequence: TGCAGTGCTAGAAAGGCTAGCGGGGTCTCCTACAATGAGCAGTTCTTC. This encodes CSARKASGVSYNEQFF.

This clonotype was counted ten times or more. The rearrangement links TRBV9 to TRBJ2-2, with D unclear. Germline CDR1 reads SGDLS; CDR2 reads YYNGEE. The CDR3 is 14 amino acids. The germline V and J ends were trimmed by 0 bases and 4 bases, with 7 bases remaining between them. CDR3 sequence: CASSVEWGTGELFF. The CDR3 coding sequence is TGTGCCAGCAGCGTAGAGTGGGGCACCGGGGAGCTGTTTTTT.

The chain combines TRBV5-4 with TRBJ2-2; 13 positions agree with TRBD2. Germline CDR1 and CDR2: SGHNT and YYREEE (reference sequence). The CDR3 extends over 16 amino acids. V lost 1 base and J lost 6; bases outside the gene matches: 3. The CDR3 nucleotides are TGTGCCAGCAGCTTGAGAACTAGCGGGAGGGCCGGGGAGCTGTTTTTT. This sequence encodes CASSLRTSGRAGELFF.

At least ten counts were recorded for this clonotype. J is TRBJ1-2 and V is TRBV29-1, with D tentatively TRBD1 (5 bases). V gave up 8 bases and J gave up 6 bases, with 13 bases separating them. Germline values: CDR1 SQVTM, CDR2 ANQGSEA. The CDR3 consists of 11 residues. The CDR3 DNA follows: TGCAGCTTATACGACAGCGATGGCTACACCTTC. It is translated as CSLYDSDGYTF. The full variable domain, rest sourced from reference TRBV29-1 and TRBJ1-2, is SAVISQKPSRDICQRGTSLTIQCQVDSQVTMMFWYRQQPGQSLTLIATANQGSEATYESGFVIDKFPISRPNLTFSTLTVSNMSPEDSSIYLCSLYDSDGYTFGSGTRLTVV.

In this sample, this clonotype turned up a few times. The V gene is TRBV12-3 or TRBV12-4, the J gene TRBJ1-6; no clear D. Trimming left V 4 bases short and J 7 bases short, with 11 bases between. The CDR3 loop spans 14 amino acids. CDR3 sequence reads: CASSSASGNSPLHF. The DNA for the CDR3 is TGTGCCAGCAGTTCAGCCTCGGGGAATTCACCCCTCCACTTT.

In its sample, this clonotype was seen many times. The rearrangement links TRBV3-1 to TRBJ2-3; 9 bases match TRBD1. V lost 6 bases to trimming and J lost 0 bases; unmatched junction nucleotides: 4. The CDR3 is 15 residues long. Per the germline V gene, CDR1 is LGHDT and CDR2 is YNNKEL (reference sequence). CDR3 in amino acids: CASSPGTGSTDTQYF. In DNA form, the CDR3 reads TGTGCCAGCAGTCCTGGGACAGGGAGCACAGATACGCAGTATTTT.

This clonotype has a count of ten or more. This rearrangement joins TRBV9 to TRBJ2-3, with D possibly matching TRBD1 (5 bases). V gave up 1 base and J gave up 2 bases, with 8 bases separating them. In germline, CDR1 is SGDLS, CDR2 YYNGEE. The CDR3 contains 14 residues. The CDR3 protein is CASSVLGVTDTQYF. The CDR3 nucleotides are TGTGCCAGCAGCGTATTAGGGGTCACAGATACGCAGTATTTT.

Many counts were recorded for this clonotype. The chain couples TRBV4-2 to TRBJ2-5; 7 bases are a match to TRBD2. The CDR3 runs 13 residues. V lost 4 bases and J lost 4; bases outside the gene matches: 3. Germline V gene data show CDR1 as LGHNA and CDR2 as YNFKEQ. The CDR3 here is CASSLRLAETQYF. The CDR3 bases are TGTGCCAGCAGCCTGCGACTAGCAGAGACCCAGTACTTC.

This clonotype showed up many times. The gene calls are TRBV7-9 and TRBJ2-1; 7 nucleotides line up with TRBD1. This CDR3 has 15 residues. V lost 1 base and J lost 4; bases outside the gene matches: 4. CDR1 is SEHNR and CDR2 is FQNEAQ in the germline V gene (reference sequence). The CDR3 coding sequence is TGTGCCAGCAGCTTAGGACCCAGGGGGTACAATGAGCAGTTCTTC. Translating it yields CASSLGPRGYNEQFF.

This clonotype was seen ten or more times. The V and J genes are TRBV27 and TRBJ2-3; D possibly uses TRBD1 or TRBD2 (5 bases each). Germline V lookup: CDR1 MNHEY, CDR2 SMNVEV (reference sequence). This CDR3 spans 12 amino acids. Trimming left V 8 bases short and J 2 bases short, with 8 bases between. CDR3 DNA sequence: TGTGCCAGCTGGGACCACACAGATACGCAGTATTTT. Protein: CASWDHTDTQYF.

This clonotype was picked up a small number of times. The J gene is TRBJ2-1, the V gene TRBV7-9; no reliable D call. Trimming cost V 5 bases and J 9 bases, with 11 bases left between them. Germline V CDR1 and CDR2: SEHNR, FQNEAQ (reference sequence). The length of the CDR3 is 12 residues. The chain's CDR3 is CASSLWPGEQFF. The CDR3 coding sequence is TGTGCCAGCAGCCTGTGGCCGGGTGAGCAGTTCTTC.

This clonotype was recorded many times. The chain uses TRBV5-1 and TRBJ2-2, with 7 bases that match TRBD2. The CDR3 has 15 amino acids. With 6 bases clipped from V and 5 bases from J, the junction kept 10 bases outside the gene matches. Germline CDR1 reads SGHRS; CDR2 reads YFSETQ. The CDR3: CASTFSGVGTGELFF. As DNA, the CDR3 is TGCGCCAGCACCTTCAGCGGGGTAGGGACCGGGGAGCTGTTTTTT.